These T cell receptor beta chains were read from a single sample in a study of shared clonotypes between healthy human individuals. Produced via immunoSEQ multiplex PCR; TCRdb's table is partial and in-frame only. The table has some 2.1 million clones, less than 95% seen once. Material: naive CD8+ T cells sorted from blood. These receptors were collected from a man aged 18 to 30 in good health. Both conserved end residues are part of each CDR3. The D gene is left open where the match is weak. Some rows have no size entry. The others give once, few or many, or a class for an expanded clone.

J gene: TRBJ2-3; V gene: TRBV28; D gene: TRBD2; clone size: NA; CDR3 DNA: TGTGCCAGCAGTCTAGCGGGGACTATCACAGATACGCAGTATTTT; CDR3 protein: CASSLAGTITDTQYF
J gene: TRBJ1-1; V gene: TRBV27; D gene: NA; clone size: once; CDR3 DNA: TGTGCCAGCAGTATAGGGATGGACACTGAAGCTTTCTTT; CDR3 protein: CASSIGMDTEAFF
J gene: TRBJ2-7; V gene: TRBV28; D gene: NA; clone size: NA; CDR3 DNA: TGTGCCAGCAGTCCGGGACAAGTATACGAGCAGTACTTC; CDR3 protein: CASSPGQVYEQYF
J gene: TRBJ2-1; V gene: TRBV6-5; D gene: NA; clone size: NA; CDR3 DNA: TGTGCCAGCAGTTACCAACTTAGCAATGAGCAGTTCTTC; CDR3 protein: CASSYQLSNEQFF
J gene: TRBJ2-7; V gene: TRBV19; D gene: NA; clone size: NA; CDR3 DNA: TGTGCCGGGTCGGGTTGCCCCTACGAGCAGTACTTC; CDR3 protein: CAGSGCPYEQYF
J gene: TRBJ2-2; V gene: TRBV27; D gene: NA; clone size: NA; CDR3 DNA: TGTGCCAGCAGTTTATTGGCGGGGCCCCACGAATCGAACACCGGGGAGCTGTTTTTT; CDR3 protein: CASSLLAGPHESNTGELFF
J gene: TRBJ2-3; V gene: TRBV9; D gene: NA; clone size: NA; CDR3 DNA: TGTGCCAGCAGCGTAGAGGCAGCTGGCACAGATACGCAGTATTTT; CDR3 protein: CASSVEAAGTDTQYF
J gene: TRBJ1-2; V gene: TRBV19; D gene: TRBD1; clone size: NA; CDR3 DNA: TGTGCCAGTAGTACAGACAGGGATGGCTACACCTTC; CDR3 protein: CASSTDRDGYTF
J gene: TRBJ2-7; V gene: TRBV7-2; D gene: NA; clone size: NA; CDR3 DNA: TGTGCCAGCAGCTCCTCGACTGGCTACGAGCAGTACTTC; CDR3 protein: CASSSSTGYEQYF
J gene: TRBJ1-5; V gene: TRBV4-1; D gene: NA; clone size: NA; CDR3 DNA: TGCGCCAGCAGCCAAGGTTCCGGGGTAGGTAATCAGCCCCAGCATTTT; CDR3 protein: CASSQGSGVGNQPQHF
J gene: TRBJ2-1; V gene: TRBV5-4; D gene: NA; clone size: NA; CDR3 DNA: TGTGCCAGCAGCTTGCCGGGCTGGGGGGAGGAGTACAATGAGCAGTTCTTC; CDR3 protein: CASSLPGWGEEYNEQFF
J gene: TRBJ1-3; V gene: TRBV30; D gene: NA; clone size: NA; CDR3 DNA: TGTGCCTGGGGGGGGCCTACCTCTGGAAACACCATATATTTT; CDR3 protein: CAWGGPTSGNTIYF